These 29 T cell receptor beta chains were all obtained from the same sample, sequenced in a study of tumor-infiltrating lymphocytes in localized non-small cell lung cancer. Measured with immunoSEQ multiplex PCR; TCRdb has only the in-frame clones, and not every one. This table holds about 12,000 clones, roughly 88% found once. Sequenced input: uninvolved lung tissue not adjacent to the tumor. These receptors all stem from a human donor with non-small cell lung cancer.

This clone was seen just once. The chain carries TRBV5-1 and TRBJ1-5; D gene unclear. Per the germline V gene, CDR1 is SGHRS and CDR2 is YFSETQ. CDR3 size: 14 residues. The V end was cut by 4 bases, the J end by 3 bases, with 11 bases between. The DNA of the CDR3 is TGCGCCAGCAGCAAGGACGGCTACAATCAGCCCCAGCATTTT. Protein: CASSKDGYNQPQHF.

V usage is TRBV28 and J usage is TRBJ2-1; D ambiguous. Trimming pared 3 bases from V and 10 bases from J, leaving 13 bases between. The CDR3 loop spans 13 amino acids. CDR1 and CDR2 (germline): MDHEN, SYDVKM. Written as DNA, the CDR3 is TGTGCCAGCAGTTTCACCTGGGCTGGGGAGCAGTTCTTC. Translating gives CASSFTWAGEQFF.

The chain links TRBV28 to TRBJ2-4; D is undetermined. This CDR3 comprises 13 residues. Per germline, CDR1 MDHEN and CDR2 SYDVKM. Trimming pared 4 bases from V and 7 bases from J, leaving 11 bases between. In DNA form, the CDR3 reads TGTGCCAGCAGTTGGAATATGGGGAACATTCAGTACTTC. It codes for CASSWNMGNIQYF.

This clone was counted between two and nine times. The chain has TRBV19 and TRBJ1-5, with 10 bases aligning to TRBD1. The germline gives CDR1 LNHDA, CDR2 SQIVND (reference sequence). V shed 7 bases, J shed 1 base, and the junction held 4 bases outside the gene matches. The CDR3 length is 15 residues. CDR3 nucleotides: TGTGCCAGTACCGCGACAGGGGGCAGCAATCAGCCCCAGCATTTT. Translated: CASTATGGSNQPQHF.

This clone was seen a few times. In nucleotides, the CDR3 is TGTGCCAGCAGCTTAGTGGGGGGCACCGGGGAGCTGTTTTTT. This translates into CASSLVGGTGELFF. The rearrangement links TRBV7-2 to TRBJ2-2; perhaps TRBD2 as D (6 bases). Germline lookup yields CDR1 SGHTA and CDR2 FQGNSA. The CDR3 covers 14 residues. The V end lost 1 base, the J end lost 4 bases, and 7 bases lay between the germline ends. Supplemented by reference TRBV7-2 and TRBJ2-2, the full variable domain reads GAGVSQSPSNKVTEKGKDVELRCDPISGHTALYWYRQSLGQGLEFLIYFQGNSAPDKSGLPSDRFSAERTGGSVSTLTIQRTQQEDSAVYLCASSLVGGTGELFFGEGSRLTVL.

This clone has just one count. This chain connects TRBV6-1 to TRBJ2-2; TRBD2 might be the D (6 bases). Germline CDR1 is MNHNS and CDR2 is SASEGT. Trimming left V 10 bases short and J 5 bases short, with 11 bases between. This CDR3 contains 12 residues. DNA of the CDR3: TGTGCCATCCTGGGGAGGACCGGGGAGCTGTTTTTT. It translates to CAILGRTGELFF.

V is TRBV2 and J is TRBJ2-3; TRBD2 matches 12 bases. The CDR3 is 13 amino acids. Germline V lookup: CDR1 SNHLY, CDR2 FYNNEI. Trimming at V came to 7 bases and at J to 4 bases, leaving 0 bases not matched to a gene. CDR3 amino acids: CASTSGRADTQYF. CDR3 coding DNA: TGTGCCAGCACTAGCGGGAGGGCAGATACGCAGTATTTT.

The chain recombines TRBV7-8 with TRBJ2-7; 8 nucleotides agree with TRBD1. The ends lost 5 bases at V and 3 bases at J; junction bases unmatched: 3. Germline CDR1 is SGHVS and CDR2 is FQNEAQ. This CDR3 has 13 residues. CDR3 nucleotides: TGTGCCAGCAGCACGGGGACAGGCTACGAGCAGTACTTC. Translating gives CASSTGTGYEQYF.

V and J are TRBV5-1 and TRBJ1-2; D gene uncertain. CDR1 SGHRS and CDR2 YFSETQ come from the germline V gene. The V and J ends lost 7 bases and 0 bases respectively, with 19 bases between them. The CDR3 runs to 16 residues. The CDR3 loop is CASAETGLEANYGYTF. The CDR3 bases are TGCGCCAGCGCCGAAACCGGGCTTGAGGCTAACTATGGCTACACCTTC.

This chain uses TRBV28 with TRBJ2-7; 9 bases agree with TRBD1. The CDR3 runs to 14 residues. V shed 7 bases and J 1 base; nucleotides not matched to a gene: 5. Germline V CDR1 and CDR2: MDHEN, SYDVKM. CDR3 DNA sequence: TGTGCCAGCACTCTACAGGGGGCGTCCTACGAGCAGTACTTC. It encodes CASTLQGASYEQYF. Together with reference TRBV28 and TRBJ2-7, the CDR3 gives the full variable domain: DVKVTQSSRYLVKRTGEKVFLECVQDMDHENMFWYRQDPGLGLRLIYFSYDVKMKEKGDIPEGYSVSREKKERFSLILESASTNQTSMYLCASTLQGASYEQYFGPGTRLTVT.

The chain joins TRBV5-1 to TRBJ2-3; TRBD2 agrees at 8 bases. V lost 0 bases and J lost 6; bases outside the gene matches: 18. Germline CDR1 is SGHRS and CDR2 is YFSETQ. The CDR3 has 19 residues. In nucleotides, the CDR3 is TGCGCCAGCAGCTTGGTTGGCATCGGTGCGTCGGGGGGGCGGGATACGCAGTATTTT. As protein: CASSLVGIGASGGRDTQYF.

V and J are TRBV14 and TRBJ2-1; D call uncertain. V gave up 1 base and J gave up 7 bases, with 5 bases separating them. The CDR3 spans 12 residues. Germline V gene lookup returns CDR1 SGHDN and CDR2 FVKESK. The CDR3: CASSQVGNEQFF. The CDR3 DNA follows: TGTGCCAGCAGCCAAGTTGGGAATGAGCAGTTCTTC.

For this clone: Compared with germline, one end of the junction differs, possibly owing to a read error. The chain uses TRBV5-1 and TRBJ1-2; TRBD1 matches at 9 bases. CDR3 size: 12 residues. CDR1 is SGHRS and CDR2 is YFSETQ in the germline V gene. The CDR3 loop is CASSAYRGLPHF. The DNA for the CDR3 is TGCGCCAGCAGCGCGTACAGGGGGCTCCCACACTTC. Complete variable domain (other parts from reference TRBV5-1 and TRBJ1-2): KAGVTQTPRYLIKTRGQQVTLSCSPISGHRSVSWYQQTPGQGLQFLFEYFSETQRNKGNFPGRFSGRQFSNSRSEMNVSTLELGDSALYLCASSAYRGLPHFGSGTRLTVV.

The chain has TRBV2 and TRBJ1-5; the D is unclear. With 8 bases removed from V and 3 bases from J, the gap between germline ends came to 20 bases. The V gene's germline CDR1 is SNHLY and CDR2 FYNNEI. This CDR3 is built from 16 residues. In DNA form, the CDR3 reads TGTGCCAGCGTAGGTACAAGCGGGCAGTCCAATCAGCCCCAGCATTTT. Translation gives CASVGTSGQSNQPQHF.

The J gene is TRBJ2-1, the V gene TRBV5-1, with 8 nucleotides matching TRBD2. V dropped 5 bases and J dropped 1; count of bases not matched to a gene: 5. The length of the CDR3 is 15 residues. CDR1 and CDR2 from the germline V gene are SGHRS and YFSETQ. DNA for the CDR3: TGCGCCAGCAGGAACGGGACTAGATCCTACAATGAGCAGTTCTTC. Its protein is CASRNGTRSYNEQFF.

The chain carries TRBV5-1 and TRBJ2-1; 12 bases align to TRBD1. With 1 base clipped from V and 8 bases from J, the junction kept 4 bases outside the gene matches. Germline V CDR1 and CDR2: SGHRS, YFSETQ. The CDR3 runs 15 residues. CDR3 amino acids: CASSLQGQGAHEQFF. The CDR3 bases are TGCGCCAGCAGCTTGCAGGGACAGGGGGCGCATGAGCAGTTCTTC.

This sequence joins TRBV30 and TRBJ2-5; no definite D call. This CDR3 contains 11 residues. Germline CDR1 GTSNPN, CDR2 SVGIG (reference sequence). Trimming took off 3 bases at V and 10 bases at J, with 12 bases between the two ends. The CDR3 nucleotides read TGTGCCTGGAGCAGTCCTCGTGTCCAGTACTTC. Translated, it gives CAWSSPRVQYF.

The chain couples TRBV9 to TRBJ1-2, with a tentative D call TRBD1 (5 bases). V shed 6 bases and J shed 6 bases, with 15 bases lying between them. The CDR3 extends over 13 amino acids. The V gene's germline CDR1 is SGDLS and CDR2 YYNGEE. The CDR3 bases are TGTGCCAGCACCGAAAGAGGGGCGAATGGCTACACCTTC. Amino acids: CASTERGANGYTF.

The V call is TRBV5-5, the J call TRBJ2-5; weak D call: TRBD2 (6 bases). With 0 bases removed from V and 4 bases from J, the gap between germline ends came to 13 bases. Germline V gives CDR1 SGHKS, CDR2 YYEKEE (reference sequence). The CDR3 totals 15 residues. The DNA for the CDR3 is TGTGCCAGCAGCTTGGGTGGGGGGATTCCAGAGACCCAGTACTTC. Translating it yields CASSLGGGIPETQYF.

The chain recombines TRBV5-8 with TRBJ2-5; D is ambiguous. V lost 4 bases and J lost 4, with 8 bases in between. Germline V gene data show CDR1 as SGHTS and CDR2 as YDEGEE. This CDR3 spans 12 amino acids. CDR3: CASSLNPETQYF. The CDR3 DNA reads as TGTGCCAGCAGCCTCAACCCAGAGACCCAGTACTTC.

The chain combines TRBV6-6 with TRBJ1-2; 7 bases match TRBD1. Germline values: CDR1 MNHNY, CDR2 SVGAGI (reference sequence). J gave up 8 bases and V 0 bases, and 3 bases lay outside the gene matches. This CDR3 contains 13 residues. The CDR3 DNA reads TGTGCCAGCAGTTACTCGACAGGGTGGGGCTACACCTTC. This encodes CASSYSTGWGYTF.

The chain links TRBV10-3 to TRBJ1-5, with D perhaps matching TRBD1 (6 bases). The CDR3 loop spans 16 amino acids. With 2 bases removed from V and 0 bases from J, the gap between germline ends came to 11 bases. The germline CDR1 and CDR2 sequences are ENHRY and SYGVKD. CDR3 sequence: CAISEGGGPSNQPQHF. Written as DNA, the CDR3 is TGTGCCATCAGTGAGGGCGGGGGGCCTAGCAATCAGCCCCAGCATTTT.

This clone was observed a single time. This chain joins TRBV5-4 and TRBJ2-3; D is uncertain. V shed 2 bases and J shed 6 bases, with 7 bases lying between them. Germline V lookup: CDR1 SGHNT, CDR2 YYREEE (reference sequence). CDR3 size: 12 residues. This CDR3 reads CASSFQSDTQYF. The CDR3 DNA reads TGTGCCAGCAGCTTTCAGTCCGATACGCAGTATTTT.

The rearrangement links TRBV5-1 to TRBJ2-5; D remains ambiguous. This CDR3 contains 15 residues. Between the trimmed V and J ends, which lost 0 bases and 1 base, there was a span of 10 bases. CDR1 and CDR2 (germline): SGHRS, YFSETQ. The DNA of the CDR3 is TGCGCCAGCAGCTTGGCCGGCAGCACCCAAGAGACCCAGTACTTC. Translating gives CASSLAGSTQETQYF.

This chain connects TRBV5-1 to TRBJ1-4; D is perhaps TRBD1 (5 bases). In germline, CDR1 is SGHRS, CDR2 YFSETQ. V lost 4 bases, J lost 6 bases, and 25 bases lay in between. This CDR3 has 18 amino acids. CDR3 bases: TGCGCCAGCAGCGGGGTCCCGGGGGGTGTACAGAAATATGAAAAACTGTTTTTT. This encodes CASSGVPGGVQKYEKLFF.

V usage is TRBV5-4 and J usage is TRBJ1-1, with 8 bases lining up with TRBD1. This CDR3 has 15 amino acids. Germline-derived CDR1 and CDR2 are SGHNT and YYREEE (reference sequence). Losses at the gene ends were 4 bases for V and 4 bases for J; bases not matched to a gene: 9. The CDR3, as DNA: TGTGCCAGCAGCGGACGGGACAGGAGGGGCACTGAAGCTTTCTTT. Protein product: CASSGRDRRGTEAFF.

This sequence joins TRBV6-1 and TRBJ1-6; 9 positions agree with TRBD1. This CDR3 is 15 amino acids long. The junction had 4 bases not matched to a gene; V was cut back by 3 bases and J by 7 bases. From germline, CDR1 is MNHNS and CDR2 SASEGT. CDR3 in amino acids: CASSDRTGDNSPLHF. The CDR3 nucleotides are TGTGCCAGCAGTGACCGGACAGGGGACAATTCACCCCTCCACTTT.

The V gene is TRBV29-1, the J gene TRBJ1-1; 7 nucleotides align to TRBD1. Trimming at V came to 4 bases and at J to 1 base, leaving 0 bases not matched to a gene. The CDR3 length is 12 residues. CDR1 and CDR2 (germline): SQVTM, ANQGSEA. DNA for the CDR3: TGCAGCGTTGCAGGGGGGAACACTGAAGCTTTCTTT. Its protein is CSVAGGNTEAFF.

CDR3 region: CASIREAGTKNNEQFF. For the CDR3, the DNA is TGCGCCAGCATCAGGGAGGCGGGGACTAAAAACAATGAGCAGTTCTTC. This chain links TRBV5-1 with TRBJ2-1; TRBD2 matches at 7 bases. Germline lookup yields CDR1 SGHRS and CDR2 YFSETQ. The CDR3 totals 16 residues. V was pared by 6 bases and J by 5 bases, with 14 bases of the junction left unmatched.